The 4 T cell receptor beta chains given below trace back to one sample, sequenced in a study of blood T cell repertoires in COVID-19 (TCRdb year 2020). The library was made by the immunoSEQ multiplex PCR assay. The table comes from immuneACCESS by way of TCRdb, which keeps in-frame sequences with V and J called. Part of the clones is missing from these tables; in studies checked, under half for an unresolved V gene and the rest for unknown reasons. This sample is represented by 200,000 to 250,000 clones; under 90% of them were singletons. The top ten clones comprise around 2% of the sample. The sequencing sample was made of PBMCs or T cells enriched from blood (not recorded which). The source is a man between 60 and 75 years old who had recovered from COVID-19.

The V and J genes are TRBV11-2 and TRBJ1-1; D gene ambiguous. Per germline, CDR1 SGHAT and CDR2 FQNNGV. V lost 5 bases, J lost 7 bases, and 11 bases lay in between. This CDR3 comprises 12 residues. CDR3 amino acids: CASSRRVFEAFF. DNA for the CDR3: TGTGCCAGCAGCCGGAGGGTATTTGAAGCTTTCTTT.

The chain joins TRBV7-9 to TRBJ2-3; TRBD2 matches 13 bases. Germline assignment: CDR1 SEHNR and CDR2 FQNEAQ (reference sequence). Trimming at V came to 6 bases and at J to 4 bases, leaving 7 bases not matched to a gene. The CDR3 has 16 amino acids. The CDR3 bases are TGTGCCAGCAGAACCGGGACTAGCGGGGCGGCAGATACGCAGTATTTT. Amino acids: CASRTGTSGAADTQYF.

V and J are TRBV7-9 and TRBJ2-3; 13 bases fit TRBD2. The CDR3 is 17 amino acids. CDR1 SEHNR and CDR2 FQNEAQ come from the germline V gene (reference sequence). The V gene end was trimmed by 5 bases and the J gene end by 0 bases; junction bases not matched to a gene: 5. The CDR3 DNA reads TGTGCCAGCAGCCCGGGACTAGCGGGAACTAGCACAGATACGCAGTATTTT. It specifies CASSPGLAGTSTDTQYF.

The chain couples TRBV7-2 to TRBJ2-2; tentatively, D is TRBD2 (6 bases). The CDR3 loop spans 15 amino acids. The germline V and J ends were trimmed by 1 base and 2 bases, with 8 bases remaining between them. CDR1 and CDR2 from the germline V gene are SGHTA and FQGNSA. The CDR3 loop is CASSLGRGNTGELFF. CDR3 in DNA: TGTGCCAGCAGCTTAGGGCGGGGTAACACCGGGGAGCTGTTTTTT.